A single sample gave rise to the 15 T cell receptor beta chains below, sequenced in a study of T cells in tuberculosis. Cells were sorted from thawed PBMC rested overnight and stained with GMM-loaded CD1B tetramer, viability dye and anti-CD3. The CD1B tetramers carried C32 glucose monomycolate purified from Rhodococcus equi. Here immunoSEQ multiplex PCR was the method, and the copy in TCRdb shows in-frame clones only, minus some. The sample lists about 88,000 clones, roughly 88% occurring once. The specimen sequenced was CD1b-GMM tetramer-negative cells sorted from PBMCs. The source of these receptors is an adult woman with latent tuberculosis.

This chain uses TRBV6-5 with TRBJ1-1; no clear D. Germline V gives CDR1 MNHEY, CDR2 SVGAGI. This CDR3 has 13 residues. Between the trimmed V and J ends, which lost 2 bases and 11 bases, there was a span of 15 bases. CDR3 sequence: CASSYRPAGWAFF. CDR3 nucleotide sequence: TGTGCCAGCAGTTACAGGCCAGCCGGGTGGGCTTTCTTT.

The chain is built from TRBV5-4 and TRBJ2-2; 7 positions match TRBD2. The germline V gene encodes CDR1 SGHNT and CDR2 YYREEE (reference sequence). This CDR3 region has 16 residues. The junction had 8 bases not matched to a gene; V was cut back by 3 bases and J by 3 bases. The CDR3 is CASSWPGGSHTGELFF. CDR3 sequence (DNA): TGTGCCAGCAGCTGGCCGGGGGGTTCCCACACCGGGGAGCTGTTTTTT. The full variable domain, its missing parts supplied by reference TRBV5-4 and TRBJ2-2, is ETGVTQSPTHLIKTRGQQVTLRCSSQSGHNTVSWYQQALGQGPQFIFQYYREEENGRGNFPPRFSGLQFPNYSSELNVNALELDDSALYLCASSWPGGSHTGELFFGEGSRLTVL.

Here the CDR3 reads CASSPGTGGQETQYF. The CDR3 DNA reads TGCGCCAGCAGCCCCGGGACAGGGGGGCAAGAGACCCAGTACTTC. This chain uses TRBV5-1 with TRBJ2-5; 11 bases align to TRBD1. The V and J ends lost 4 bases and 2 bases, in that order; junction bases with no gene match: 4. Germline values: CDR1 SGHRS, CDR2 YFSETQ. This CDR3 has 15 amino acids.

V is TRBV5-1 and J is TRBJ2-5; no clear D gene. Trimming stripped 7 bases from V and 4 bases from J, with 20 bases between. This CDR3 has 15 residues. Germline lookup yields CDR1 SGHRS and CDR2 YFSETQ. The CDR3 sequence: CASSRNREVGETQYF. CDR3 in DNA: TGCGCCAGCTCCCGCAATAGAGAGGTGGGAGAGACCCAGTACTTC.

This chain uses TRBV5-1 with TRBJ2-5; 7 nucleotides line up with TRBD1. The CDR3 runs 15 residues. The trim removed 0 bases at V and 2 bases at J, leaving 4 bases unmatched. Germline assignment: CDR1 SGHRS and CDR2 YFSETQ. CDR3 amino acids: CASSLVPGQQETQYF. The CDR3 DNA reads as TGCGCCAGCAGCTTGGTTCCGGGACAGCAAGAGACCCAGTACTTC.

The chain couples TRBV27 to TRBJ2-7; tentatively, D is TRBD2 (5 bases). V shed 8 bases and J shed 3 bases, with 23 bases lying between them. CDR3 length: 16 residues. The germline CDR1 and CDR2 sequences are MNHEY and SMNVEV (reference sequence). The CDR3 spells CASAPESVRTGYEQYF. In DNA, the CDR3 is TGTGCCAGCGCTCCAGAGAGCGTACGGACTGGCTACGAGCAGTACTTC.

The V call is TRBV5-1, the J call TRBJ2-3; TRBD2 agrees at 8 bases. The CDR3 consists of 16 residues. Losses at the gene ends were 4 bases for V and 2 bases for J; bases not matched to a gene: 9. Germline V gene lookup returns CDR1 SGHRS and CDR2 YFSETQ. CDR3 residues: CASSPGPGGLTDTQYF. The CDR3, as DNA: TGCGCCAGCAGCCCGGGGCCGGGGGGGCTCACAGATACGCAGTATTTT.

This chain's CDR3 is CASSAEAGDEAFF. The CDR3 DNA is TGTGCCAGCAGCGCGGAGGCGGGGGATGAAGCTTTCTTT. The V gene is TRBV9, the J gene TRBJ1-1; the D gene is possibly TRBD1 (5 bases). This CDR3 spans 13 amino acids. Germline V lookup: CDR1 SGDLS, CDR2 YYNGEE. V was pared by 3 bases and J by 7 bases, with 13 bases between. Complete variable domain (other parts from reference TRBV9 and TRBJ1-1): DSGVTQTPKHLITATGQRVTLRCSPRSGDLSVYWYQQSLDQGLQFLIQYYNGEERAKGNILERFSAQQFPDLHSELNLSSLELGDSALYFCASSAEAGDEAFFGQGTRLTVV.

V gene TRBV13 combines with J gene TRBJ2-3; 12 bases agree with TRBD2. CDR1 and CDR2 from the germline V gene are PRHDT and FYEKMQ (reference sequence). CDR3 size: 17 residues. With V trimmed by 4 bases and J by 1 base, 6 bases remained unmatched. In nucleotides, the CDR3 is TGTGCCAGCAGCTCCCTCCGACTAGCGGGGGGCACAGATACGCAGTATTTT. As protein: CASSSLRLAGGTDTQYF. Full variable domain (missing parts from reference TRBV13 and TRBJ2-3): AAGVIQSPRHLIKEKRETATLKCYPIPRHDTVYWYQQGPGQDPQFLISFYEKMQSDKGSIPDRFSAQQFSDYHSELNMSSLELGDSALYFCASSSLRLAGGTDTQYFGPGTRLTVL.

V is TRBV28 and J is TRBJ1-2; no firm D call. Trimming stripped 3 bases from V and 4 bases from J, with 15 bases between. CDR3 length: 15 amino acids. Germline V CDR1 and CDR2: MDHEN, SYDVKM. The CDR3: CASSLPLPAPYGYTF. The CDR3 DNA follows: TGTGCCAGCAGTTTGCCGCTACCAGCGCCCTATGGCTACACCTTC.

On this clone: The same CDR3 also results from other DNA sequences found in this sample. The chain recombines TRBV19 with TRBJ1-5; 8 bases agree with TRBD1. After removal of 9 bases from V and 0 bases from J, the junction contained 7 bases not matched to a gene. Germline assignment: CDR1 LNHDA and CDR2 SQIVND (reference sequence). CDR3 length: 15 amino acids. DNA for the CDR3: TGTGCCAGCAGGGAGACAGGGGTTAGCAATCAGCCCCAGCATTTT. This sequence encodes CASRETGVSNQPQHF.

The chain links TRBV5-1 to TRBJ2-3; unclear D gene. Germline V gene lookup returns CDR1 SGHRS and CDR2 YFSETQ. The germline V and J ends were trimmed by 5 bases and 4 bases, with 11 bases remaining between them. This CDR3 comprises 13 residues. The CDR3 loop reads CASRPTSPDTQYF. In DNA form, the CDR3 reads TGCGCCAGCAGGCCTACCTCACCAGATACGCAGTATTTT.

V gene TRBV5-1 combines with J gene TRBJ2-1, with D perhaps TRBD2 (5 bases). Trimming removed 0 bases at V and 5 bases at J, with 9 bases between. Germline V gene lookup returns CDR1 SGHRS and CDR2 YFSETQ. CDR3 length equals 14 residues. CDR3 sequence (DNA): TGCGCCAGCAGCTTGGCGGGGTTCAACAATGAGCAGTTCTTC. Residues: CASSLAGFNNEQFF.

The rearrangement joins TRBV6-1 to TRBJ2-4; TRBD1 agrees at 8 bases. Germline CDR1 MNHNS, CDR2 SASEGT. With 1 base clipped from V and 7 bases from J, the junction kept 0 bases outside the gene matches. The length of the CDR3 is 13 residues. CDR3 DNA sequence: TGTGCCAGCAGTGAAGGACAGGGGAACATTCAGTACTTC. Its translation is CASSEGQGNIQYF.

This clone was found once. V gene TRBV5-1 combines with J gene TRBJ1-2; TRBD1 matches at 8 bases. Per the germline V gene, CDR1 is SGHRS and CDR2 is YFSETQ. The CDR3 runs 15 residues. J lost 2 bases, V lost 5 bases, and 8 bases had no gene match. The CDR3 DNA sequence: TGCGCCAGCAGACGGACAGGGTCCCAAAACTATGGCTACACCTTC. It yields the protein CASRRTGSQNYGYTF.